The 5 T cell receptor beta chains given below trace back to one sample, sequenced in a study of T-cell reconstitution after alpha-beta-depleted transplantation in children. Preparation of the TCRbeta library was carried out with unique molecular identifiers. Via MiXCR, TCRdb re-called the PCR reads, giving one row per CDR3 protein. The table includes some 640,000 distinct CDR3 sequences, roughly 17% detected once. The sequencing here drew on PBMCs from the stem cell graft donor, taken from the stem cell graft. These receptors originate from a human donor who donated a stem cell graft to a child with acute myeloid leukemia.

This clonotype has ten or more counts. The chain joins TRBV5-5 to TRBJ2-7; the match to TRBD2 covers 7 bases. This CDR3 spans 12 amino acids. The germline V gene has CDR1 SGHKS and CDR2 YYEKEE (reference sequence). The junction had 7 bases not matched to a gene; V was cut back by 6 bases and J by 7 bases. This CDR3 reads CASTRKGGEQYF. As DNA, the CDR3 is TGTGCCAGCACCCGTAAGGGAGGGGAGCAGTACTTC.

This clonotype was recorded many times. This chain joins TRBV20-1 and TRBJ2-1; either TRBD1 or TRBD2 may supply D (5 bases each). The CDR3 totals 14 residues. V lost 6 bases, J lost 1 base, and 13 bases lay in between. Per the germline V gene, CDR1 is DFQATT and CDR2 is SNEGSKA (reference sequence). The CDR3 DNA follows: TGCAGTGCGACGGGACGGAGGTCCTACAATGAGCAGTTCTTC. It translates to CSATGRRSYNEQFF.

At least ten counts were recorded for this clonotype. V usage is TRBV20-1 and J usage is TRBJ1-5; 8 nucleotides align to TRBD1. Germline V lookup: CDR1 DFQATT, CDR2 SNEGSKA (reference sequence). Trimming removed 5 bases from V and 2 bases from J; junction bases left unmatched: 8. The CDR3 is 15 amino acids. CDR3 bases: TGCAGTGCTGGACCAGGGGGCAGGGGCAATCAGCCCCAGCATTTT. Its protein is CSAGPGGRGNQPQHF.

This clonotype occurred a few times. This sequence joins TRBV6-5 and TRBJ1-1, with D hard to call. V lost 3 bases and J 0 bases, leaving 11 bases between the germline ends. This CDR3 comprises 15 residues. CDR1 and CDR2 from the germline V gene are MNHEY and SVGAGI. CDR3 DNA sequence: TGTGCCAGCAGTTATGGGGTCTTGGTGAACACTGAAGCTTTCTTT. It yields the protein CASSYGVLVNTEAFF.

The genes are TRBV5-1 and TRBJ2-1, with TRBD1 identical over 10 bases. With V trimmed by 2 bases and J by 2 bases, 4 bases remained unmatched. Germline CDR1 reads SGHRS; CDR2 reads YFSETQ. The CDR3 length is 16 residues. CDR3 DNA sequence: TGCGCCAGCAGCTTTCCGGGACAGGGGACCTACAATGAGCAGTTCTTC. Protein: CASSFPGQGTYNEQFF.